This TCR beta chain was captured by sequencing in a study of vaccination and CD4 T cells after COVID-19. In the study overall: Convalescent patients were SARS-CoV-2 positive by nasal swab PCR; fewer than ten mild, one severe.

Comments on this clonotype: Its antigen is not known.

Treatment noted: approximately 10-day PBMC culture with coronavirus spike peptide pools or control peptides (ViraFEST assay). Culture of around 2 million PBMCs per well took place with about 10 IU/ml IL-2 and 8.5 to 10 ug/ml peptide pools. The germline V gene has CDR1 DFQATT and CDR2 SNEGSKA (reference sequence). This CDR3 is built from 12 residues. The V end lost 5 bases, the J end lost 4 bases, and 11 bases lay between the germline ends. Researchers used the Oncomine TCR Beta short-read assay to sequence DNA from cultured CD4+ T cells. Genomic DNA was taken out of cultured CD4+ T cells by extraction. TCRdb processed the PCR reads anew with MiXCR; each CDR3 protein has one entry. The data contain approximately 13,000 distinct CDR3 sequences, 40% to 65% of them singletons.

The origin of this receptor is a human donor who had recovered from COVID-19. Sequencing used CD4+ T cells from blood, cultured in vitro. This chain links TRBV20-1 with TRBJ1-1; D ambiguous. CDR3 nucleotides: TGCAGTGCTTCGGCCTCAGCCACTGAAGCTTTCTTT. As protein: CSASASATEAFF.